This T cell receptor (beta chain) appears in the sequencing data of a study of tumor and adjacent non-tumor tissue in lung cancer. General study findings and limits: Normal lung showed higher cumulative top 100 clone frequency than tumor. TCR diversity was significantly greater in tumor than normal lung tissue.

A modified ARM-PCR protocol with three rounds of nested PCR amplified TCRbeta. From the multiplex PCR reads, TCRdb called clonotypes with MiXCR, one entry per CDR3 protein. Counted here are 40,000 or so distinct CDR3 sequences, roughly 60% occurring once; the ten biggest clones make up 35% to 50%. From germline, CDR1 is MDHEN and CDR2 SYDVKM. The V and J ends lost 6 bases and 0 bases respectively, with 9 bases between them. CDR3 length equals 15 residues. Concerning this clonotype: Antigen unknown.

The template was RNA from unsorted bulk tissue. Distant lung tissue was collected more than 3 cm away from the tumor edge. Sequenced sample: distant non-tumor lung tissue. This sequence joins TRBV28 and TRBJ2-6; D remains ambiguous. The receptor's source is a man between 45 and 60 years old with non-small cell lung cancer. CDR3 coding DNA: TGTGCCAGCAGGCCTGGAAACTCTGGGGCCAACGTCCTGACTTTC. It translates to CASRPGNSGANVLTF.